The clone carrying this T cell receptor beta chain was observed many times. This sample was taken from a study of neurological immune-mediated disorders. Time point: longitudinal time-point 3. The output of every sequencing run exceeded 170 million TCR-beta sequences, derived from 15-18 subjects. TCRdb analysed the 5' RACE reads with MiXCR anew, one entry per CDR3 protein. Here the sample spans fewer than 110,000 distinct CDR3 sequences, 10% to 14% being singletons. CDR1 and CDR2 from the germline V gene are SGHRS and YFSETQ. The V gene lost 4 bases and the J gene lost 4 bases, with 20 bases spanning the gap. The length of the CDR3 is 16 residues.

This TCR was sampled from a female donor with HTLV-1-associated myelopathy (HAM/TSP). Sequencing was carried out using PBMCs. The V gene is TRBV5-1, the J gene TRBJ1-1; D is uncertain. CDR3 amino acids: CASSPRPRGEGTEAFF. The CDR3 DNA reads as TGCGCCAGCAGCCCGCGCCCCCGTGGTGAGGGCACTGAAGCTTTCTTT.